What follows are 10 T cell receptor beta chains derived from one specimen sequenced in a study of T cells in Graves' hyperthyroidism and ophthalmopathy. Amplification of TCR beta CDR3 regions used RNA as the template. With the HTBI primer set, the TCR CDR3 went through a first round of RT-PCR. TCRdb independently ran MiXCR on the multiplex PCR reads; one entry per CDR3 protein. The sample has some 740,000 distinct CDR3 sequences; around 13% are singletons. The sample taken for sequencing was blood. These receptors were collected from a woman between 18 and 29 years old with Graves' hyperthyroidism.

The chain joins TRBV29-1 to TRBJ1-2; D is possibly TRBD1 (6 bases). CDR1 and CDR2 (germline): SQVTM, ANQGSEA. Trimming cost V 0 bases and J 4 bases, with 15 bases left between them. The CDR3 loop spans 15 amino acids. CDR3 bases: TGCAGCGTTGAAGAAGGGGGGACGGATATCTATGGCTACACCTTC. It is translated as CSVEEGGTDIYGYTF. Drawing the rest from reference TRBV29-1 and TRBJ1-2, the complete variable domain is SAVISQKPSRDICQRGTSLTIQCQVDSQVTMMFWYRQQPGQSLTLIATANQGSEATYESGFVIDKFPISRPNLTFSTLTVSNMSPEDSSIYLCSVEEGGTDIYGYTFGSGTRLTVV.

J is TRBJ2-7 and V is TRBV20-1; tentatively, D is TRBD2 (5 bases). CDR1 and CDR2 from the germline V gene are DFQATT and SNEGSKA (reference sequence). The CDR3 contains 17 residues. Trimming took off 1 base at V and 1 base at J, with 20 bases between the two ends. The CDR3 region has the DNA TGCAGTGCTAGAGTGCCGGCGGTGGGAGAGTGGTCCTACGAGCAGTACTTC. It is translated as CSARVPAVGEWSYEQYF.

The sample holds a few counts of this clonotype. The genes are TRBV6-5 and TRBJ1-6, with D maybe TRBD1 (5 bases). Germline V CDR1 and CDR2: MNHEY, SVGAGI. Between the trimmed V and J ends, which lost 0 bases and 10 bases, there was a span of 13 bases. CDR3 size: 15 residues. CDR3 in DNA: TGTGCCAGCAGTTACTCCCCAGGGTGGGGGTCACCCCTCCACTTT. This encodes CASSYSPGWGSPLHF.

This clonotype was counted many times. The chain recombines TRBV12-3 or TRBV12-4 with TRBJ1-2; possibly TRBD1 for D (5 bases). This CDR3 has 15 amino acids. V lost 2 bases to trimming and J lost 4 bases, with 14 bases between them. The CDR3 DNA reads as TGTGCCAGCAGTTTATCAGGGATCACCTTCTATGGCTACACCTTC. Residues: CASSLSGITFYGYTF.

This clonotype occurred many times. This sequence joins TRBV3-1 and TRBJ1-2; D is uncertain. Germline V gives CDR1 LGHDT, CDR2 YNNKEL (reference sequence). The V and J ends lost 1 base and 6 bases respectively, with 9 bases between them. This CDR3 has 13 residues. The CDR3 coding sequence is TGTGCCAGCAGCCAAGGGGAACCCCATGGCTACACCTTC. It codes for CASSQGEPHGYTF.

At least ten counts were recorded for this clonotype. The genes are TRBV6-1 and TRBJ2-1; 11 nucleotides line up with TRBD2. The V and J ends lost 5 bases and 7 bases, in that order; junction bases with no gene match: 7. The germline gives CDR1 MNHNS, CDR2 SASEGT. The CDR3 sequence is 15 residues long. This chain's CDR3 is CASSHLWTSGNEQFF. The DNA of the CDR3 is TGTGCCAGCAGTCATCTTTGGACTAGCGGGAATGAGCAGTTCTTC.

Note on this clonotype: This could be a read error, since a much larger clone is one nucleotide away. The chain employs TRBV20-1 and TRBJ1-5; D remains ambiguous. Trimming cost V 0 bases and J 10 bases, with 7 bases left between them. From germline, CDR1 is DFQATT and CDR2 SNEGSKA (reference sequence). This CDR3 comprises 11 residues. CDR3 sequence reads: CSAREMGPQHF. CDR3 bases: TGCAGTGCTAGAGAAATGGGTCCCCAGCATTTT.

This clonotype was observed a handful of times. V is TRBV29-1 and J is TRBJ1-1; no definite D call. V lost 7 bases to trimming and J lost 5 bases, with 17 bases between them. Germline lookup yields CDR1 SQVTM and CDR2 ANQGSEA. CDR3 size: 13 residues. The CDR3 reads CSARNQVWTEAFF. CDR3 sequence (DNA): TGCAGCGCTCGTAATCAGGTTTGGACTGAAGCTTTCTTT.

This clonotype has only a few counts. V usage is TRBV27 and J usage is TRBJ2-7; possible D gene TRBD1, 5 bases. Germline CDR1 and CDR2: MNHEY and SMNVEV (reference sequence). The V gene lost 5 bases and the J gene lost 0 bases, with 11 bases spanning the gap. The CDR3 sequence is 14 residues long. CDR3: CASSPRTLSYEQYF. DNA of the CDR3: TGTGCCAGCAGTCCGAGGACACTCTCCTACGAGCAGTACTTC.

The chain uses TRBV24-1 and TRBJ2-5, with 11 bases identical to TRBD2. The germline V gene has CDR1 KGHDR and CDR2 SFDVKD. J lost 5 bases, V lost 6 bases, and 7 bases had no gene match. The CDR3 sequence is 15 residues long. This chain's CDR3 is CATSRIAGGPETQYF. The CDR3 nucleotides read TGTGCCACCAGTCGTATAGCGGGAGGGCCCGAGACCCAGTACTTC.